A selection of T cell receptor beta chains follows, all from one sample in a study of Ad26.COV2.S vaccination and SARS-CoV-2 variants. Sequencing was performed with immunoSEQ multiplex PCR; in TCRdb, only in-frame clones are kept and a portion is missing. Of some 290,000 clones listed, around 83% are singletons. The source was peripheral blood, collected in a trial of Ad26.COV2.S vaccine versus placebo. Receptors originate from a person aged 18-65 years who received the Ad26.COV2.S COVID-19 vaccine or a placebo. Both conserved end residues are part of each CDR3. Each record gives: clone size, V gene, CDR3 protein. Clone size is not always given. Where it is, it says once, few, many or a class for expanded clones.

clone size: NA
V gene: TRBV9
CDR3 protein: CASSPRQGSSYNEQFF

clone size: NA
V gene: TRBV18
CDR3 protein: CASSRDKNYGYTF

clone size: NA
V gene: TRBV7-2
CDR3 protein: CASSQRGPGNSYNSPLHF

clone size: NA
V gene: TRBV19
CDR3 protein: CASSTLAAYEQYF

clone size: NA
V gene: TRBV18
CDR3 protein: CASSPRQADTQYF

clone size: NA
V gene: TRBV23-1
CDR3 protein: CASSAETGEQYF

clone size: NA
V gene: TRBV7-2
CDR3 protein: CASSLVVSDTEAFF

clone size: NA
V gene: TRBV3-1/TRBV3-2
CDR3 protein: CASSRAGNEKLFF

clone size: NA
V gene: TRBV9
CDR3 protein: CASSPGNLYGYTF

clone size: NA
V gene: TRBV4-1
CDR3 protein: CASSRGTGWGTGELFF

clone size: NA
V gene: TRBV6-5
CDR3 protein: CASSSNNRDRDGYTF

clone size: once
V gene: TRBV2
CDR3 protein: CASTLTGGETEAFF

clone size: NA
V gene: TRBV7-8
CDR3 protein: CASSLRDTAYEQYF

clone size: NA
V gene: TRBV6-5
CDR3 protein: CASSLTGQVGELFF

clone size: NA
V gene: TRBV5-8
CDR3 protein: CASARNRGGYEQYF

clone size: NA
V gene: TRBV4-1
CDR3 protein: CASSQVWLRNFQSNYGYTF

clone size: NA
V gene: TRBV9
CDR3 protein: CASSVVGTTDTQYF

clone size: NA
V gene: TRBV5-1
CDR3 protein: CASSYRLSGNEQFF

clone size: NA
V gene: TRBV7-9
CDR3 protein: CASSLDYPVNYGYTF

clone size: few
V gene: TRBV4-3
CDR3 protein: CASRGLANTGELFF

clone size: NA
V gene: TRBV6-5
CDR3 protein: CASSLTGATYEQYF

clone size: NA
V gene: TRBV18
CDR3 protein: CASSGGGATYEQYF

clone size: NA
V gene: TRBV7-9
CDR3 protein: CASSLSRVVRENTEAFF

clone size: NA
V gene: TRBV4-3
CDR3 protein: CASSQYGAGGYEQYF